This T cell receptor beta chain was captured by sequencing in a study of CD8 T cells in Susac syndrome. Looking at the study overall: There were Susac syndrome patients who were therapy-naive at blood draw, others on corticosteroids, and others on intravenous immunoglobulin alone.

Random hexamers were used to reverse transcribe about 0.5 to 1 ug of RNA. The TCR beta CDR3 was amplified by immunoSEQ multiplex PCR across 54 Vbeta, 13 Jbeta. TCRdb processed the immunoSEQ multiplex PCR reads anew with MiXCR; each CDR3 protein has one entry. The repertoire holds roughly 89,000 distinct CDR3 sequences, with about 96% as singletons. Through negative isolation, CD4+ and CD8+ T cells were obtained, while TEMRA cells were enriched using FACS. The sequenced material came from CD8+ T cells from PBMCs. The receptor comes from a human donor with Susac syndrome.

The CDR3 loop reads CATSVSGGALETQYF. The CDR3 DNA sequence: TGTGCCACCAGCGTAAGCGGGGGGGCCTTGGAGACCCAGTACTTC. The chain is built from TRBV15 and TRBJ2-5; 10 bases map to TRBD2. The CDR3 extends over 15 amino acids. Germline V gene data show CDR1 as LNHNV and CDR2 as YYDKDF (reference sequence). The trim removed 5 bases at V and 5 bases at J, leaving 8 bases unmatched. Variable domain in full (rest from reference TRBV15 and TRBJ2-5): DAMVIQNPRYQVTQFGKPVTLSCSQTLNHNVMYWYQQKSSQAPKLLFHYYDKDFNNEADTPDNFQSRRPNTSFCFLDIRSPGLGDTAMYLCATSVSGGALETQYFGPGTRLLVL.